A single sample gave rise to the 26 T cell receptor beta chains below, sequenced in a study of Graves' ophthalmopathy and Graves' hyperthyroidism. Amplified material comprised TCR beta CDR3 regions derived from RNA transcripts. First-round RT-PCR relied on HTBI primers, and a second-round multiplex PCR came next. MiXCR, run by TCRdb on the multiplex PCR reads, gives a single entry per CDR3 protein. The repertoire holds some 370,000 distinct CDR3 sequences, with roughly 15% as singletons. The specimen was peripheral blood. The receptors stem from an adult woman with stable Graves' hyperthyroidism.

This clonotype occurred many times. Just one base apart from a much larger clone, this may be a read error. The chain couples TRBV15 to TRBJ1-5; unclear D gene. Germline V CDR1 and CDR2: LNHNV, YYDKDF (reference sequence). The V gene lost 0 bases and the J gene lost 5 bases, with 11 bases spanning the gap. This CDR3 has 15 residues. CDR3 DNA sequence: TGTGCCACCAGCAGAGATTACAAGGGAGATCAGCCCCAGCATTTT. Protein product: CATSRDYKGDQPQHF.

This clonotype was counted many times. This CDR3 is CASSDAGRGFQETQYF. The CDR3 DNA follows: TGTGCCAGCAGCGACGCGGGAAGGGGGTTCCAAGAGACCCAGTACTTC. The genes are TRBV7-8 and TRBJ2-5; D tentatively fits TRBD1 or TRBD2 (6 bases each). The CDR3 is 16 amino acids. The germline V gene encodes CDR1 SGHVS and CDR2 FQNEAQ. V was pared by 5 bases and J by 1 base, with 17 bases between. The complete variable domain, with remaining parts taken from reference TRBV7-8 and TRBJ2-5, reads GAGVSQSPRYKVAKRGQDVALRCDPISGHVSLFWYQQALGQGPEFLTYFQNEAQLDKSGLPSDRFFAERPEGSVSTLKIQRTQQEDSAVYLCASSDAGRGFQETQYFGPGTRLLVL.

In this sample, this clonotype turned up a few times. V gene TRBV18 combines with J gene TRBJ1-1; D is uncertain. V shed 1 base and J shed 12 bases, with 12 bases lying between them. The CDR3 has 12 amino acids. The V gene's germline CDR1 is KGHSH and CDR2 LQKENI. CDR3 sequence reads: CASSPREGGTFF. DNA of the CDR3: TGTGCCAGCTCACCACGGGAAGGCGGGACTTTCTTT.

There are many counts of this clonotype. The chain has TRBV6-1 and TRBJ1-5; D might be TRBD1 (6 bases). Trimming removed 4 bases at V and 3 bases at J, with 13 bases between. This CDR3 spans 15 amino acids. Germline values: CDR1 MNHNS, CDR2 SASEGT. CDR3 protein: CASSARGVDNQPQHF. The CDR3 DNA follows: TGTGCCAGCAGTGCAAGGGGGGTTGACAATCAGCCCCAGCATTTT.

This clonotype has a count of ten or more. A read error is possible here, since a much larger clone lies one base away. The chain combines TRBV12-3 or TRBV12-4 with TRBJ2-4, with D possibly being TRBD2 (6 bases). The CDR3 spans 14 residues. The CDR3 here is CASSLAGGKNIKYF. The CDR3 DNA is TGTGCCAGCAGTTTAGCGGGAGGCAAAAACATTAAGTACTTC.

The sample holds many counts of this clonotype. CDR3 coding DNA: TGTGCCAGCAGCTTAGGAAGGGGGCGGGAGAAACACGGGGAGCTGTTTTTT. It specifies CASSLGRGREKHGELFF. This chain links TRBV11-2 with TRBJ2-2, with D possibly being TRBD1 or TRBD2 (7 bases each). The CDR3 is made up of 17 amino acids. V lost 1 base and J lost 7, with 19 bases in between. Germline V lookup: CDR1 SGHAT, CDR2 FQNNGV. Full variable domain (missing parts from reference TRBV11-2 and TRBJ2-2): EAGVAQSPRYKIIEKRQSVAFWCNPISGHATLYWYQQILGQGPKLLIQFQNNGVVDDSQLPKDRFSAERLKGVDSTLKIQPAKLEDSAVYLCASSLGRGREKHGELFFGEGSRLTVL.

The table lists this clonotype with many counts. CDR3 bases: TGCAGCGTTGGAGGGGTCAACACCGGGGAGCTGTTTTTT. Protein: CSVGGVNTGELFF. The chain links TRBV29-1 to TRBJ2-2; D tentatively reads TRBD1 or TRBD2 (5 bases each). CDR3 length: 13 amino acids. V lost 4 bases to trimming and J lost 2 bases, with 8 bases between them. Looked up from germline, CDR1 is SQVTM and CDR2 is ANQGSEA.

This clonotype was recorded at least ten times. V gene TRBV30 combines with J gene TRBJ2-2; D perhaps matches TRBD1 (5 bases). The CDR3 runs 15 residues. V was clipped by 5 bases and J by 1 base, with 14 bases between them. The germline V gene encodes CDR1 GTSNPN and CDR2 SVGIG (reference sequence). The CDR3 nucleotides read TGTGCCTGGGAATCCAGGGTTGTGAACACCGGGGAGCTGTTTTTT. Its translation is CAWESRVVNTGELFF.

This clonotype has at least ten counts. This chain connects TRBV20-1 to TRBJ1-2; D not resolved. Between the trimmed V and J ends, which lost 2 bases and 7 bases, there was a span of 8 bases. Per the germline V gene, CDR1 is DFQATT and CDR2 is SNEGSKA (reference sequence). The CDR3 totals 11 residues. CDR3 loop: CSARSAAGYTF. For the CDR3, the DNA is TGCAGTGCTAGATCGGCGGCTGGCTACACCTTC.

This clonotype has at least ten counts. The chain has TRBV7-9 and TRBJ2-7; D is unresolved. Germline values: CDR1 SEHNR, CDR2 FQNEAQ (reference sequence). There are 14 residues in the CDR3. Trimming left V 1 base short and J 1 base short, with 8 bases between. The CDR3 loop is CASSLDGFSYEQYF. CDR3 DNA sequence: TGTGCCAGCAGCTTAGATGGGTTTTCCTACGAGCAGTACTTC.

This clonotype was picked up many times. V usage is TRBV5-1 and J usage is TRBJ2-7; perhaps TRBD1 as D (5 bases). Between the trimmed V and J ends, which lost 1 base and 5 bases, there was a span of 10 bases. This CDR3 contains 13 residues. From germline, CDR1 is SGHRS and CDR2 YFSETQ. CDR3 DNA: TGCGCCAGCAGCTTGACTGGGGCGAACGAGCAGTACTTC. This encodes CASSLTGANEQYF.

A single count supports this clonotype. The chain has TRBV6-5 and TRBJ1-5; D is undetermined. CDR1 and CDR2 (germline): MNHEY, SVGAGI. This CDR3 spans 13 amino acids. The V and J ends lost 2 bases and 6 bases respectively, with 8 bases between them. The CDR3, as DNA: TGTGCCAGCAGTTACATGTTGGGTCAGCCCCAGCATTTT. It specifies CASSYMLGQPQHF.

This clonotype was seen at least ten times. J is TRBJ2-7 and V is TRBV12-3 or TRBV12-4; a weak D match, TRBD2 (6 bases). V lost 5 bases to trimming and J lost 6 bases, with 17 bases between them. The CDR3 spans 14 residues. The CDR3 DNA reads TGTGCCAGCAGTCCCCCGGGAGAACGGGGCGAGCAGTACTTC. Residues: CASSPPGERGEQYF.

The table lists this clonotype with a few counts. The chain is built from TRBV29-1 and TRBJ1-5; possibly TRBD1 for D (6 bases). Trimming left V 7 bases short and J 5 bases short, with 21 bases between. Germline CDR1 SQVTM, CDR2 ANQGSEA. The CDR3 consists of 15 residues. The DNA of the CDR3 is TGCAGCGCCCTCCGGGGGGGGGGCGCCTATCAGCCCCAGCATTTT. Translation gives CSALRGGGAYQPQHF. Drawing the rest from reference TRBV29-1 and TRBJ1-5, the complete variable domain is SAVISQKPSRDICQRGTSLTIQCQVDSQVTMMFWYRQQPGQSLTLIATANQGSEATYESGFVIDKFPISRPNLTFSTLTVSNMSPEDSSIYLCSALRGGGAYQPQHFGDGTRLSIL.

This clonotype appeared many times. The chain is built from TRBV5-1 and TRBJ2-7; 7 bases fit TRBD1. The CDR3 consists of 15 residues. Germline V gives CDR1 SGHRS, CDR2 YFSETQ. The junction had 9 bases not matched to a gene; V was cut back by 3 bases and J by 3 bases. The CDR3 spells CASSWDSTMVYEQYF. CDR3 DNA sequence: TGCGCCAGCAGCTGGGACAGCACGATGGTCTACGAGCAGTACTTC.

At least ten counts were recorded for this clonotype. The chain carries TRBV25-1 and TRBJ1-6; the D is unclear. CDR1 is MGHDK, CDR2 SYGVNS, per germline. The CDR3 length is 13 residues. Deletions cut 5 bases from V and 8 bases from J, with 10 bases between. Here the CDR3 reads CASSKSADSPLHF. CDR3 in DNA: TGTGCCAGCAGTAAATCAGCGGATTCACCCCTCCACTTT.

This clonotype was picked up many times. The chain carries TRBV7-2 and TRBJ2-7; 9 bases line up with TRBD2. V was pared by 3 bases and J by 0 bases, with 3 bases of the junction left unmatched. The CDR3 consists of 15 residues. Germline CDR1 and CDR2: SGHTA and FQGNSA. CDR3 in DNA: TGTGCCAGCAGCTTCGGACTAGCGAACTCCTACGAGCAGTACTTC. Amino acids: CASSFGLANSYEQYF.

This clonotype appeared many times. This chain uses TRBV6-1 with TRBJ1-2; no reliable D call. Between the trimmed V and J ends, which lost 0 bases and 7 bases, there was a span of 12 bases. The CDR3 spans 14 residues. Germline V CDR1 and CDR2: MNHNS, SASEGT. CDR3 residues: CASSEARVAGGYTF. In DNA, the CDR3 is TGTGCCAGCAGTGAAGCGCGAGTTGCTGGTGGCTACACCTTC.

CDR3 DNA sequence: TGCAGTGCTAAAACGGACCGAAGCTATGGCTACACCTTC. Residues: CSAKTDRSYGYTF. The rearrangement joins TRBV20-1 to TRBJ1-2; the D is unclear. The CDR3 totals 13 residues. Germline loops: CDR1 DFQATT, CDR2 SNEGSKA (reference sequence). V gave up 4 bases and J gave up 4 bases, with 13 bases separating them.

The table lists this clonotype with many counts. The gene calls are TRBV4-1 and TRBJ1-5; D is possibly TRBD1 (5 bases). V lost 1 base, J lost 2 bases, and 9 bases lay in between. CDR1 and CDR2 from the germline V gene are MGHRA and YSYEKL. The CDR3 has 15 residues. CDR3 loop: CASSQGRGGNQPQHF. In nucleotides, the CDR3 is TGCGCCAGCAGCCAAGGTAGGGGAGGCAATCAGCCCCAGCATTTT.

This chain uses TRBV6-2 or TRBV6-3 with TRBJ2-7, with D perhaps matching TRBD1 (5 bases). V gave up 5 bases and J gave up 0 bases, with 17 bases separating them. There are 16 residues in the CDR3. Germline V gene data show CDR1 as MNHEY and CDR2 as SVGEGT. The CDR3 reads CASSPRVRKPSYEQYF. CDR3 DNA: TGTGCCAGCAGTCCCAGGGTTCGTAAACCCTCCTACGAGCAGTACTTC.

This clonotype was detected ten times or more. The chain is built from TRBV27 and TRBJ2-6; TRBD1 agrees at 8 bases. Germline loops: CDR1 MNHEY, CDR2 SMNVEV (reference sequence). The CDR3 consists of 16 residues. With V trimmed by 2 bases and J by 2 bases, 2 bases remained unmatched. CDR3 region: CASSLTDRAGANVLTF. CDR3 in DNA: TGTGCCAGCAGTTTAACGGACAGGGCTGGGGCCAACGTCCTGACTTTC.

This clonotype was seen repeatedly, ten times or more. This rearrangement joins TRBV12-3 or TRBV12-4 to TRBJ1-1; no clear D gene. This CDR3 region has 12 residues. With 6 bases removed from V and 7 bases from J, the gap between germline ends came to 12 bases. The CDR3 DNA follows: TGTGCCAGCAGCCCGGATGGGTTTGAAGCTTTCTTT. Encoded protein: CASSPDGFEAFF.

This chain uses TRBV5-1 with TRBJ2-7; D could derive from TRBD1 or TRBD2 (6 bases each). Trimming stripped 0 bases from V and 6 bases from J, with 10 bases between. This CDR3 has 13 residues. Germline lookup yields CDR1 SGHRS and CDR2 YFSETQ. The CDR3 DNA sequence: TGCGCCAGCAGCTTGGATGGGGGGCTCGAGCAGTACTTC. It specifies CASSLDGGLEQYF.

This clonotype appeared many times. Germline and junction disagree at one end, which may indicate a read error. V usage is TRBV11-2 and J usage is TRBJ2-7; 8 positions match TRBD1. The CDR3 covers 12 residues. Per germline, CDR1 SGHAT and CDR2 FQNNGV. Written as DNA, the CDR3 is TGTGCCAGCAGCTCGACCTTACAGGGACAGGTTTTC. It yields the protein CASSSTLQGQVF.

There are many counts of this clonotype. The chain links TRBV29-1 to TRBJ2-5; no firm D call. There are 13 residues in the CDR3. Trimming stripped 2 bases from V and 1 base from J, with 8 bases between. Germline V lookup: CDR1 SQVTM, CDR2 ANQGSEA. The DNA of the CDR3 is TGCAGCGTTGAAATATCAGCCCAAGAGACCCAGTACTTC. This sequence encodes CSVEISAQETQYF.